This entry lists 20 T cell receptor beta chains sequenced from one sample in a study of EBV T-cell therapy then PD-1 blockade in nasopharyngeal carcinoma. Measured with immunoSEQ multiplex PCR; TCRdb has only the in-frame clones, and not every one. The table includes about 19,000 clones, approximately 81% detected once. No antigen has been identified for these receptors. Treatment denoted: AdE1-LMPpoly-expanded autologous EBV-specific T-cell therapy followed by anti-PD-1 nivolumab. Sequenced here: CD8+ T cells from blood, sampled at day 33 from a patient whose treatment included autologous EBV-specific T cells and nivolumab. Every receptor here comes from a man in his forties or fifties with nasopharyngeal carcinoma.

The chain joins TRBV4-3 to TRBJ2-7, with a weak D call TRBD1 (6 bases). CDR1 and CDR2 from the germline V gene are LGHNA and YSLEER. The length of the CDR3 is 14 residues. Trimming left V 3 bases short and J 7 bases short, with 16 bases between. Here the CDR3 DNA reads TGCGCCAGCAGCCAGTCTATTACAGGGAAAGAGCAGTACTTC. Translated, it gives CASSQSITGKEQYF.

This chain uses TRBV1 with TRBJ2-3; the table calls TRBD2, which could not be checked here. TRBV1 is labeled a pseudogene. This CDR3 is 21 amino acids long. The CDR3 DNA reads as TGCACCAGCAGCCACCTTAAATCCGTAGCGGGGGGCCACCCTAGCACAGATACGCAGTATTTT. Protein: CTSSHLKSVAGGHPSTDTQYF.

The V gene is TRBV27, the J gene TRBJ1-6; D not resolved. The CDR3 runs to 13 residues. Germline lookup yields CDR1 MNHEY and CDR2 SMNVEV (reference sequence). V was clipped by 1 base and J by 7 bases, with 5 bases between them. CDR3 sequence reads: CASSLLGNSPLHF. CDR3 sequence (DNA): TGTGCCAGCAGTTTATTGGGGAATTCACCCCTCCACTTT.

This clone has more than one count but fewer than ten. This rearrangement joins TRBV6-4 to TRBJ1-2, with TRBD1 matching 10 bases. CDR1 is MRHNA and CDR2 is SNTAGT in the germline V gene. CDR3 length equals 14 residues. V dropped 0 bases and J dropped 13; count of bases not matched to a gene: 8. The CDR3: CASSDSSGQGISTF. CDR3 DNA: TGTGCCAGCAGTGACTCCTCGGGACAGGGGATCTCCACCTTC.

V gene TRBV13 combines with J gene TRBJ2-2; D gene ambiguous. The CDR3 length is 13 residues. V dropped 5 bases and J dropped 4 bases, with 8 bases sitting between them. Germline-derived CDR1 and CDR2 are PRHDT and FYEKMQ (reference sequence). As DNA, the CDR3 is TGTGCCAGCAGCCCTCCAGGCACCGGGGAGCTGTTTTTT. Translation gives CASSPPGTGELFF.

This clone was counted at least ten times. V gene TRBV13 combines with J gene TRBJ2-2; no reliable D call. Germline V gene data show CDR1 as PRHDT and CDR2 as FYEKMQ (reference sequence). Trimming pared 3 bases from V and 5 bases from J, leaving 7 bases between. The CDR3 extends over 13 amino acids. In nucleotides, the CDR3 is TGTGCCAGCAGCTTGTGTTGTACCGGGGAGCTGTTTTTT. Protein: CASSLCCTGELFF.

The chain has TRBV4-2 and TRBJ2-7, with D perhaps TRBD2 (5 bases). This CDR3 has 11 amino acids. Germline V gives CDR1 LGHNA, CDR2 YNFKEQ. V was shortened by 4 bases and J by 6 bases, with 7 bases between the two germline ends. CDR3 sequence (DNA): TGTGCCAGCAGCCGGGGAGTCGAGCAGTACTTC. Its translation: CASSRGVEQYF.

CDR3 amino acids: CASSSIQGIHTEAFF. CDR3 coding DNA: TGTGCCAGCAGTTCAATCCAGGGGATTCACACTGAAGCTTTCTTT. The genes are TRBV28 and TRBJ1-1; perhaps TRBD1 as D (6 bases). The CDR3 is made up of 15 amino acids. Germline V gene sequence: CDR1 MDHEN, CDR2 SYDVKM. V was cut by 4 bases and J by 3 bases, with 15 bases left in between.

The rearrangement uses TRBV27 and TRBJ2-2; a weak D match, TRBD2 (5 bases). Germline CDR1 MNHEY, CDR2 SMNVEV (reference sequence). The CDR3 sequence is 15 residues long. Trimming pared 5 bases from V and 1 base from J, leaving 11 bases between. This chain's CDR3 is CASSPRGRNTGELFF. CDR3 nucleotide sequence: TGTGCCAGCAGTCCTCGTGGGAGGAACACCGGGGAGCTGTTTTTT.

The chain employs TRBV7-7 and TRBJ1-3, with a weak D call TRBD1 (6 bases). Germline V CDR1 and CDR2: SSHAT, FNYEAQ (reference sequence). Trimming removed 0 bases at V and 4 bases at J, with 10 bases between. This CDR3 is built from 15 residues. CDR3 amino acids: CASSLARGAGNTIYF. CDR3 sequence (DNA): TGTGCCAGCAGCTTAGCGCGGGGGGCCGGAAACACCATATATTTT.

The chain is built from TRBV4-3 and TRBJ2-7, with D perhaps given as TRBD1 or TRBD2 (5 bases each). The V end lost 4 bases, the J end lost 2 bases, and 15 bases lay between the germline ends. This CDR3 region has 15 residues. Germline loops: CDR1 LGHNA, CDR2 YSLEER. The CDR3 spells CASSPGTLPTYEQYF. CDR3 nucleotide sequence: TGCGCCAGCAGCCCAGGGACCTTACCTACCTACGAGCAGTACTTC.

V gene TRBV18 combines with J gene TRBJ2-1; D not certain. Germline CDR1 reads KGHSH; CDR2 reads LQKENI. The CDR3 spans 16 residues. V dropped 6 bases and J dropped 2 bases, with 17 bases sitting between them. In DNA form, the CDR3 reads TGTGCCAGCTCCGGTTCCCCCTCCCTAACCTACAATGAGCAGTTCTTC. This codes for CASSGSPSLTYNEQFF. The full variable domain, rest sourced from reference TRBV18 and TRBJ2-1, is NAGVMQNPRHLVRRRGQEARLRCSPMKGHSHVYWYRQLPEEGLKFMVYLQKENIIDESGMPKERFSAEFPKEGPSILRIQQVVRGDSAAYFCASSGSPSLTYNEQFFGPGTRLTVL.

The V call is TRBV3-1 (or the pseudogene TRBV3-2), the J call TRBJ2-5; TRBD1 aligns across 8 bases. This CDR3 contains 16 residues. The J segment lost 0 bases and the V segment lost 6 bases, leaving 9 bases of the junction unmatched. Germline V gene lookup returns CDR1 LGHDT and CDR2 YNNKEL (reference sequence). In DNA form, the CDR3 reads TGTGCCAGCAGTCAGACTGGACAGGGATACCAAGAGACCCAGTACTTC. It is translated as CASSQTGQGYQETQYF.

CDR3 residues: CASSLVDRGVTNTEAFF. In DNA form, the CDR3 reads TGTGCCAGCAGCTTGGTGGACAGGGGTGTTACGAACACTGAAGCTTTCTTT. The chain combines TRBV5-5 with TRBJ1-1, with TRBD1 identical over 9 bases. In germline, CDR1 is SGHKS, CDR2 YYEKEE (reference sequence). V trimming: 0 bases; J trimming: 1 base; junction bases outside the gene matches: 7. The CDR3 sequence is 17 residues long.

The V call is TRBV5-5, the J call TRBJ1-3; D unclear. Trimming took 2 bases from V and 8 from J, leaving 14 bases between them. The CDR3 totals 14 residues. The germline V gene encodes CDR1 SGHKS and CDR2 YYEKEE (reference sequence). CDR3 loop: CASSFSREGYTIYF. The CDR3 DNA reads TGTGCCAGCAGCTTCTCGAGGGAGGGTTACACCATATATTTT.

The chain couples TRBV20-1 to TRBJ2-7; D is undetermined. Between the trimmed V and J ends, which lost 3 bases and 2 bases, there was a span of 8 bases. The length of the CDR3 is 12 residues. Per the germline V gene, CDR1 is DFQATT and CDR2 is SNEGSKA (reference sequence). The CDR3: CSASVPPYEQYF. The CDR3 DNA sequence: TGCAGTGCTAGTGTACCCCCCTACGAGCAGTACTTC.

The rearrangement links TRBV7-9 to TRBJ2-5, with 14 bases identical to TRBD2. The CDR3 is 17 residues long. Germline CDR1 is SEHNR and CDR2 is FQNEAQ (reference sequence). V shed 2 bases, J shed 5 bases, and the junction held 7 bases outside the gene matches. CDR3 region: CASSLPTSGGAWETQYF. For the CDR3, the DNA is TGTGCCAGCAGCTTACCGACTAGCGGGGGGGCCTGGGAGACCCAGTACTTC.

The CDR3 region is CASSYSMGYNEQFF. CDR3 in DNA: TGTGCCAGCAGTTACTCGATGGGTTACAATGAGCAGTTCTTC. This chain connects TRBV6-2 or TRBV6-3 to TRBJ2-1; D call uncertain. With 0 bases removed from V and 4 bases from J, the gap between germline ends came to 7 bases. This CDR3 comprises 14 residues. Germline CDR1 MNHEY, CDR2 SVGEGT.

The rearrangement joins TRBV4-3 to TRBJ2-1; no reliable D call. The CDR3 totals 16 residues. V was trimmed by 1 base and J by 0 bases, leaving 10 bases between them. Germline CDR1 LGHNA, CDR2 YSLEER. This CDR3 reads CASSQATGGSYNEQFF. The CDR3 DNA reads TGCGCCAGCAGCCAAGCCACGGGTGGCTCCTACAATGAGCAGTTCTTC.

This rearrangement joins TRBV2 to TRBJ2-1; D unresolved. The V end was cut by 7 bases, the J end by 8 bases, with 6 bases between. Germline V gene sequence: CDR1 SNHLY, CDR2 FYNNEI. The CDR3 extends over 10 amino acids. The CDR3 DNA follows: TGTGCCAGCAAGGGCCATGAGCAGTTCTTC. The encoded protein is CASKGHEQFF.